There are a few counts of the clone carrying this T cell receptor (beta chain). The antigen is undetermined. Quantitative 5'-RACE with molecular barcodes was used to make the TCR beta libraries. In TCRdb, the 5' RACE reads were re-called with MiXCR into one record per CDR3 protein. The table records around 300,000 distinct CDR3 sequences, roughly 15% of them present only once. This sample is part of a study of CD8 T cells in ankylosing spondylitis. Study findings and constraints: A TCR beta motif of 7 to 9 highly homologous variants seemed to mark ankylosing spondylitis blood.

This CDR3 has 10 residues. Germline-derived CDR1 and CDR2 are DFQATT and SNEGSKA (reference sequence). The germline V and J ends were trimmed by 5 bases and 5 bases, with 6 bases remaining between them. The chain is built from TRBV20-1 and TRBJ2-5; D may be TRBD2 (5 bases). The clonotype originates from a male donor with ankylosing spondylitis or in good health (not recorded which). The specimen sequenced was blood, either unsorted or a sorted T cell fraction (not recorded which). Here the CDR3 DNA reads TGCAGTGCTGGGGAGGAGACCCAGTACTTC. It is translated as CSAGEETQYF.